This T cell receptor (beta chain) was captured by sequencing in a study of CD8+CD57+ T cells in acquired aplastic anemia. The TCR beta profiling, which covered VDJ combination and CDR3 sequence, was carried out using genomic DNA as the template. Via MiXCR, TCRdb re-called the reads, giving one row per CDR3 protein. The repertoire holds about 270,000 distinct CDR3 sequences, with around 60% as singletons. Overall study findings and caveats: Patients and controls shared approximately 30 CD8+ CDR3 sequences, highly expressed in patients.

The CDR3 covers 17 residues. Germline V gene lookup returns CDR1 MNHNS and CDR2 SASEGT. About this clonotype: The antigen remains undetermined. The junction and the germline gene differ at one end; a read error may be behind it.

The V gene is TRBV6-1, the J gene TRBJ2-1; TRBD2 matches at 8 bases. The tail of the sequence fits TRBJ2-5 better, so the J call may be wrong. Input material: sorted CD4+, CD8+, or CD8+CD57+ T cells (not recorded which) from PBMCs. This TCR derives from a human donor with severe aplastic anemia or a healthy control (not recorded which). The CDR3 DNA reads as TGTGCCGGCAGTGAAGCGCTTGGGGCGGGGGGTTATGAGACCCAGTACTTC. It is translated as CAGSEALGAGGYETQYF.